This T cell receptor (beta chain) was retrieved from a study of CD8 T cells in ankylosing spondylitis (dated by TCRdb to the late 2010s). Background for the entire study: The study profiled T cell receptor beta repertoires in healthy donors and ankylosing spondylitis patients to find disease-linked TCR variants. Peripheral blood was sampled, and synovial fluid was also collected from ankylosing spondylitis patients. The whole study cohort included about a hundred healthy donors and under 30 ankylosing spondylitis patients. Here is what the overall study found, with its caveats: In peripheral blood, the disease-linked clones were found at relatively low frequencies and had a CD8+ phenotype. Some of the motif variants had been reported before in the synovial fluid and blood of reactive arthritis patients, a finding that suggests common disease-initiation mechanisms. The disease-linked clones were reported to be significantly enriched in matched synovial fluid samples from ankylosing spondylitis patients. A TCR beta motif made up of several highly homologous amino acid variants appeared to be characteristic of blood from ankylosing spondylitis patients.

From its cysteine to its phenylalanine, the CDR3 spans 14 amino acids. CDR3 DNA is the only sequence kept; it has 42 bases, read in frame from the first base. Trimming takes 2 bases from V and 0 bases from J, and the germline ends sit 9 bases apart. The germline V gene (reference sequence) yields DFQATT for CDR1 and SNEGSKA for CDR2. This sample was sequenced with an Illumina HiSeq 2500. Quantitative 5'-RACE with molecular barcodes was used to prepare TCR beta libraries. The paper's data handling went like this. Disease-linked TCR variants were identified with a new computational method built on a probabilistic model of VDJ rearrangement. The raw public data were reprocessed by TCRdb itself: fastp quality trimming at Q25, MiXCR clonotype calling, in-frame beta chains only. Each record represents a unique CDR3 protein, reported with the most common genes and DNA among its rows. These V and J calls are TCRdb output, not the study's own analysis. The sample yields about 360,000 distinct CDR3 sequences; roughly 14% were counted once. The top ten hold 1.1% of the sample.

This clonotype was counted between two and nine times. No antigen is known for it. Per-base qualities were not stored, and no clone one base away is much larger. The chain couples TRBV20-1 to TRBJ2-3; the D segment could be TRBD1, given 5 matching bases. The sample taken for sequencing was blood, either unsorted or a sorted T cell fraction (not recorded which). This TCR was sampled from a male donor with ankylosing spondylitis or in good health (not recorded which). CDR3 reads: CSARLAGSTDTQYF. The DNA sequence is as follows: TGCAGTGCTAGACTCGCAGGGAGCACAGATACGCAGTATTTT.